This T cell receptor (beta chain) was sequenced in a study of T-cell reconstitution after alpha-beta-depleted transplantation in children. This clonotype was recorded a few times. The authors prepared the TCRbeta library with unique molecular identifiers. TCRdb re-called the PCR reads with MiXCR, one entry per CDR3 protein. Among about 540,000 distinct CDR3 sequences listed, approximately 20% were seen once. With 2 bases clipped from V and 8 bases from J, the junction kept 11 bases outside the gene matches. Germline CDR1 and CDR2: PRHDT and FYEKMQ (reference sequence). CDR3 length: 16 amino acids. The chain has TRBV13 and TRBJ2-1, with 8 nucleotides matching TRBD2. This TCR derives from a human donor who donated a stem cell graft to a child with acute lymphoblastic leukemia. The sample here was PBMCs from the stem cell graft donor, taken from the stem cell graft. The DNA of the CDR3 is TGTGCCAGCAGCTTATTGGGTAGCGGGAACGTCGATGAGCAGTTCTTC. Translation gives CASSLLGSGNVDEQFF. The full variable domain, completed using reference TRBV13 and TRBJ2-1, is AAGVIQSPRHLIKEKRETATLKCYPIPRHDTVYWYQQGPGQDPQFLISFYEKMQSDKGSIPDRFSAQQFSDYHSELNMSSLELGDSALYFCASSLLGSGNVDEQFFGPGTRLTVL.